This TCR beta chain derives from a study of blood T cell repertoires in COVID-19. Overall study: Samples taken during acute and convalescent COVID-19 were collected in the United States, Italy and Spain. In each case, the material was cDNA or gDNA derived from T cells, B-cell-depleted T cells, or PBMCs.

This clone was detected once. Sequencing was performed with immunoSEQ multiplex PCR; in TCRdb, only in-frame clones are kept and a portion is missing. The profile shows 70,000 or so clones, about 93% of them singletons. Germline V gene sequence: CDR1 MDHEN, CDR2 SYDVKM. J gave up 0 bases and V 7 bases, and 8 bases lay outside the gene matches. This CDR3 contains 16 residues. This chain connects TRBV28 to TRBJ1-3; TRBD1 matches at 8 bases. This TCR came from a human donor in a cohort sampled during active COVID-19. The sample consisted of peripheral blood. The CDR3 sequence: CASNDRGYSSGNTIYF. The CDR3 coding sequence is TGTGCCAGCAATGACAGGGGATATAGCTCTGGAAACACCATATATTTT.